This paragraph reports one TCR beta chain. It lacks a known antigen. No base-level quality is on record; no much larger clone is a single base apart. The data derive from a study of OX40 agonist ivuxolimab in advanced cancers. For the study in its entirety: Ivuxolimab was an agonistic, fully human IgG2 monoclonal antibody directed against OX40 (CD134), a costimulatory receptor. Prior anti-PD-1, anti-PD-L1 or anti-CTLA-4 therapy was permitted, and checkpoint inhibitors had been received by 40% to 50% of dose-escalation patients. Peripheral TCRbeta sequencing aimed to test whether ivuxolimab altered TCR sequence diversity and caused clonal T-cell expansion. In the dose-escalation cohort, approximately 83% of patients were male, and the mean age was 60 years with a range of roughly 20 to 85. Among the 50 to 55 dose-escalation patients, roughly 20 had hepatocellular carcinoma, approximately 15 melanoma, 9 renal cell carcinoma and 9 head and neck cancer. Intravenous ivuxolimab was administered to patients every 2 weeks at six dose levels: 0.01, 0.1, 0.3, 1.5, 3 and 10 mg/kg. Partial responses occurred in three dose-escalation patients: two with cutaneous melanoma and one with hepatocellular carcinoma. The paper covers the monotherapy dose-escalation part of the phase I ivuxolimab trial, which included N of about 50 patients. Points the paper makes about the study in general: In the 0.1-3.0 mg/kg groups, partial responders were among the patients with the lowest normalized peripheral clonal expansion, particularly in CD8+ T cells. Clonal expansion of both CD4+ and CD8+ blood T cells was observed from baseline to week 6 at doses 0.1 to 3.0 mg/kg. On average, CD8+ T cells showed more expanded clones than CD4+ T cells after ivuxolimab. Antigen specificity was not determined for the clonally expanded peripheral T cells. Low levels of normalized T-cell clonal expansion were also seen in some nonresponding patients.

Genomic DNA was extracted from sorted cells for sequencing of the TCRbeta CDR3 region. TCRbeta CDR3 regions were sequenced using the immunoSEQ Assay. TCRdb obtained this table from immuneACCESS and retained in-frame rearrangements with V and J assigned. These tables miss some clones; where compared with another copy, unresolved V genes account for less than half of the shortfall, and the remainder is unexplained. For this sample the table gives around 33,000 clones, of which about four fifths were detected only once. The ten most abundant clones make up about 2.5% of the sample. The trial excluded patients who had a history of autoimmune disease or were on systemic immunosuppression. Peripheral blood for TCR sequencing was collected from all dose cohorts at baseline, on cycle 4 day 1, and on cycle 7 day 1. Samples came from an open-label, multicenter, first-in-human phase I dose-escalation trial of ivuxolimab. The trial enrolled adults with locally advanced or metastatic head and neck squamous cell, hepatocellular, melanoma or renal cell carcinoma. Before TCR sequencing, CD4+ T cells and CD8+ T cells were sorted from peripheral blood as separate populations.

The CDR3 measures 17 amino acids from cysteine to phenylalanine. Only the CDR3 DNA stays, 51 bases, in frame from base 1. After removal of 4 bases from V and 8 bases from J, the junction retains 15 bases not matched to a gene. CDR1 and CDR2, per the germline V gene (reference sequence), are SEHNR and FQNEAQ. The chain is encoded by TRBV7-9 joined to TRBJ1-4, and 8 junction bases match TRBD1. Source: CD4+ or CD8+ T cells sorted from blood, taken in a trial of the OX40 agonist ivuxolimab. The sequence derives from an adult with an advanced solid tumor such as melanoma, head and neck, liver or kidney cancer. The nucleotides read TGTGCCAGCAGCTCCGACGTGGTCAGGGGGCTTGGAGAAAAACTGTTTTTT. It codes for CASSSDVVRGLGEKLFF.